This entry features one T cell receptor beta chain sequence. This clone was detected only a few times. Its cognate antigen has yet to be identified. Per-base qualities were not stored, and no clone one base away is much larger. This sample is part of a study of cytomegalovirus exposure and HLA in healthy donors (dated by TCRdb to the late 2010s). Regarding the study in general: An earlier analysis of several hundred of the donors reported 250 to 300 Gb of sequence data and 95 million to 120 million unique TCR beta sequences obtained from around 180 million T cells. An early release covering roughly 640 HLA-typed donors comprised about 290 gigabases of sequencing data and roughly 86 million unique TCR sequences. Among the roughly 400 genotyped donors, around 79% belonged to the genetic ancestry cluster associated with self-reported Caucasian donors. The study was designed to test whether signatures of past pathogen exposure could be identified by cataloging public T cell receptors. The study used immunosequencing to profile the T cell repertoires of approximately 630 subjects and linked those repertoires to cytomegalovirus serostatus. A separate validation cohort of 90 to 150 different subjects was used in addition to the approximately 700-subject first cohort. The study combined high-throughput TCR immunosequencing, statistical association of individual TCRs with disease status, and machine learning to predict cytomegalovirus infection status. To study patterns of TCR occurrence, a later analysis re-analyzed previously published TCR beta repertoires from just over 650 donors and added high-resolution HLA genotyping. Rather than using new phenotypic data, the later analysis identified candidate immune exposures from TCR beta sequences and from how often those sequences occurred across donors. To decide whether each TCR beta V gene segment behaved as functional or pseudogenic, an earlier analysis of several hundred of the donors relied on high-throughput TCR beta sequencing. Alongside the repertoire data, information on donor age, sex, ethnicity and CMV serostatus was compiled. A later genetic analysis used genome-wide SNP genotypes for about 60% of the 666 donors, treating that subset as a discovery cohort. All discovery cohort repertoires had been generated on a single sequencing platform. HLA typing covered class I and class II loci at four-digit resolution. The number of typed donors differed by locus: about 620-640 for A, B, C, DRB1 and DQB1; some 540 for DQA1; about 600 for DPA1; and approximately 450 for DPB1. Several DR-DQ haplotypes were treated as single units for association and clustering because of strong linkage in the cohort. Among 300 to 500 genotyped donors of the cohort, an average of roughly 230,000 unique TCR beta nucleotide sequences was sequenced per donor, of which about 19% were non-productive. Study-wide conclusions, independent of this receptor: A later analysis reported that several top co-occurrence clusters appeared linked to parvovirus B19, influenza, CMV and Epstein-Barr virus. Roughly uniform sequencing depth across donors was assumed in presence/absence analyses, although this assumption may not hold. Specific HLA alleles were associated with roughly 16,000 TCR beta sequences at a false discovery rate of 0.05 in a later analysis. When HLA alleles, especially DR and DQ, strongly co-occurred, TCR associations were difficult to assign to individual alleles. In a later genetic analysis, fewer N-insertions in productive TCRs were reported among donors in an Asian-associated ancestry cluster than the roughly 700-donor mean. This cohort had only TCR beta chains sequenced, and the lack of alpha or paired-chain data limited which features could be detected. A further reported finding was that TCR beta sequences accurately predicted the HLA-A and HLA-B alleles for most subjects in the first cohort. According to the authors, the approach could potentially be generalized to other disease states and immunological phenotypes. Correlated functional status among segregating V segments might reflect linkage disequilibrium, but an unknown experimental factor could not be ruled out. A later genetic analysis associated a missense DCLRE1C variant with V-gene and J-gene trimming of TCR beta chains, and an independent cohort replicated the association. The study listed 164 TCR beta chains as associated with cytomegalovirus. The only immune exposure information available for the cohort was CMV serostatus. According to a later analysis, most CMV-associated TCR beta chains appeared to be HLA-restricted, and the HLA associations seemed to be driven largely by CMV exposure. A cluster of highly shared sequence variants was judged likely to be a technical artifact of the sequencing pipeline. Compared with equally common non-associated chains, HLA-associated TCR beta chains in a later analysis were more clonally expanded and had lower generation probabilities. Fewer than 20 rarely observed V segments, including chromosome 9 orphons, were excluded from the earlier analysis of some 590 of the donors because counts were too low. In a later analysis, the rate of TCR association differed among HLA loci, with DRB1 alleles having the most associated TCRs and HLA-C alleles having the fewest. In an earlier analysis of around 600 of the donors, most TCR beta V segments were observed in productive rearrangements about 90% or about 30% of the time, broadly matching IMGT annotations. Most TCR sequences were seen in very few donors, while some public TCRs were found in many individuals. Because HLA typing was unavailable for some donors at each locus, only the typed subset was used in association tests. The classifier was reported to diagnose cytomegalovirus status with high specificity and sensitivity in both the original cohort and the validation cohort. Three of the identified cytomegalovirus-associated TCR beta chains were confirmed in vitro to be specific for cytomegalovirus antigens.

The library was obtained by the immunoSEQ multiplex PCR assay. The multiplex PCR relied on a mix of 60 forward primers for TCR Vbeta segments and 13 reverse primers for TCR Jbeta segments. The CDR3 region of rearranged TCR beta genes was amplified from genomic DNA with a multiplex PCR assay. On the Illumina HiSeq System, the amplified TCR beta libraries were sequenced as 87-base-pair reads. As for how the authors treated the data: Across the 600 to 700 repertoires, a later analysis counted tens of millions of unique TCR beta chains, about 10 million of which were shared by at least two donors. Raw reads were error-corrected and collapsed into unique sequences by a nearest-neighbor algorithm in which closely related sequences were merged to remove PCR and sequencing errors. To assign V, D and J gene segments, CDR3 sequences were aligned to IMGT reference sequences. For a sequence to be retained, at least a six-nucleotide match to both a V gene segment and a J gene segment was required. A rearrangement was called productive if the CDR3 had no stop codons and remained in frame with V and J, and every other rearrangement was called non-productive. Following IMGT convention, CDR3 was defined as the stretch from the second conserved V-encoded cysteine to the conserved J-encoded phenylalanine. In an earlier analysis of approximately 590 of the donors, sequences lacking an unambiguous match to a single V gene segment were excluded. In an earlier analysis of roughly 600 of the donors, a V segment was called functional when productive rearrangements were above 56.7%, and segregating when the standard deviation between donors exceeded 5%. To diagnose cytomegalovirus status from the catalog of TCR beta chain sequences, a statistical classification framework was built. A later analysis assigned V and J genes by comparing TCR nucleotide sequences with IMGT/GENE-DB human TR gene sequences. In a later analysis, CDR3 sequences and most-parsimonious VDJ recombination scenarios were assigned using the TCRdist pipeline. In a later analysis, every TCR beta chain was defined by the combination of its CDR3 amino acid sequence and its V-gene family, and reads without a unique V-gene family were dropped. In a later analysis, approximately 640 highly shared, low-generation-probability nucleotide sequences were removed to address suspected cross-contamination and a sequencing artifact. In a later analysis, a clonal expansion index was calculated for each public chain from normalized within-repertoire ranks of inferred template counts. In a later analysis, generation probabilities were computed with a VDJ recombination model fitted to out-of-frame rearrangements, and the resulting probabilities were checked against IGoR. Hypergeometric tests were used in a later analysis to score TCR-TCR, TCR-HLA and TCR-CMV co-occurrence, with a repertoire-size bias correction applied to the TCR pairs. To estimate false discovery rates, a later analysis permuted the HLA or CMV assignments 20 times. In a later analysis, co-occurring TCRs were grouped with DBSCAN, and TCRdist sequence similarity was added when clustering was performed within HLA-allele-positive subsets. For co-occurrence clustering, repertoires with fewer than 30,000 or more than 120,000 public chains were excluded, along with five repertoires with anomalous nucleotide sharing. TCRdb limited this immuneACCESS table to in-frame rearrangements with V and J called. A share of clones is missing; checked studies link under half to unresolved V genes, and the rest is unexplained. V, J and clone size are those of that table, while D and trimming were read from the DNA. Recorded for this sample are roughly 100,000 clones; around four fifths of them occurred a single time. The top ten constitute 1.3% of the sample.

The cohort was made up of several hundred healthy bone marrow donors. At the time of sampling, all cohort members were nominally healthy, though unrecorded immune exposures were likely present. The donor was CMV seronegative and was included in the group of a few hundred seronegative cohort members. Every donor gave a peripheral blood sample, and the peripheral blood mononuclear cells from that sample were used for TCR beta sequencing. The Qiagen DNeasy Blood Extraction Kit was used to extract genomic DNA from the blood cell samples. The sample was PBMCs. The sequence was obtained from a man aged 25 to 45 in good health and CMV-seronegative.

The base sequence is TGTGCCAGCAGCCCGAGCCAGGGGGCTAATTCACCCCTCCACTTT. Translated, this is CASSPSQGANSPLHF. The chain is made from TRBV9 and TRBJ1-6; TRBD1 matches 8 bases in the middle. Trimming removed 4 bases from V and 6 bases from J; the gene matches leave 6 bases unexplained. Based on the germline V gene, the CDR1 and CDR2 sequences are SGDLS and YYNGEE. The CDR3, cysteine through phenylalanine, is 15 amino acids long. Kept here is only the CDR3 DNA, which spans 45 bases and is read in frame from base 1.